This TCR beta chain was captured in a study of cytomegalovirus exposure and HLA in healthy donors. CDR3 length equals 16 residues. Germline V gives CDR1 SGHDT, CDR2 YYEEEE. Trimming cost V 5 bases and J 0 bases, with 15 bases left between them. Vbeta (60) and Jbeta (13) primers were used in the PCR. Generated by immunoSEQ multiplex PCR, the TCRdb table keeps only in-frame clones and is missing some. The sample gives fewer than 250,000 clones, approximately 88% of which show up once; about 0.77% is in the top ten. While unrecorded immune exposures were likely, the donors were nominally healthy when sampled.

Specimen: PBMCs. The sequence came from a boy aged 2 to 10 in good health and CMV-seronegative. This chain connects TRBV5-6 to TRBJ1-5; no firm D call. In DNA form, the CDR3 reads TGTGCCAGCAGTTTTGGACGGGAACATAGCAATCAGCCCCAGCATTTT. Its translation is CASSFGREHSNQPQHF.